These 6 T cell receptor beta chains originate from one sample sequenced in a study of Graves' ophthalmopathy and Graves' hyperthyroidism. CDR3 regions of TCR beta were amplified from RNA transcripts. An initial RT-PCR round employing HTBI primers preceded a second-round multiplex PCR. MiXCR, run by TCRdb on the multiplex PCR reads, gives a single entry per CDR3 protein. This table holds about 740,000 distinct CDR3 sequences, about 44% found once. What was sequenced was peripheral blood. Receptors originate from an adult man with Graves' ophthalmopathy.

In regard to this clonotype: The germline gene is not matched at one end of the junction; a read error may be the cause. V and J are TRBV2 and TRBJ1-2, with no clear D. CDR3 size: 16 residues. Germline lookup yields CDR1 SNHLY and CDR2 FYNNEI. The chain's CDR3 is CASSQDFYGRLYGYTF. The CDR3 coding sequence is TGCGCCAGCAGCCAAGATTTCTACGGCAGACTGTATGGCTACACCTTC.

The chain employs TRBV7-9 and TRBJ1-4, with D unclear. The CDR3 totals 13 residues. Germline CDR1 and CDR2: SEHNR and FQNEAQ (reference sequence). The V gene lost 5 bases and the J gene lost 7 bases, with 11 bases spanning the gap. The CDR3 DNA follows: TGTGCCAGCAGCAGCCCCGCGGGTGAAAAACTGTTTTTT. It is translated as CASSSPAGEKLFF.

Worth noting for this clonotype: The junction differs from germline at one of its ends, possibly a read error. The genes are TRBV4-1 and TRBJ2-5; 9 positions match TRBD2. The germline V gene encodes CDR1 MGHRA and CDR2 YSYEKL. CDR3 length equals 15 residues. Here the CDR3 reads CASSQVIAGEETQYF. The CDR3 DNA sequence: TGTGCCAGCAGCCAAGTAATAGCGGGAGAAGAGACCCAGTACTTC.

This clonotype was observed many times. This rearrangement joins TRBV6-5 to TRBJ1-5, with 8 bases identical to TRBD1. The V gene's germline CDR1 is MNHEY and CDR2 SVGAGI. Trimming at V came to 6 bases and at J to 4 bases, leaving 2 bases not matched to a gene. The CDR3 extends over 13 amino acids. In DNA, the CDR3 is TGTGCCAGCAGGCAGGGGGCGAATCAGCCCCAGCATTTT. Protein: CASRQGANQPQHF.

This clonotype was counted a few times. Written as DNA, the CDR3 is TGTGCCAGCAACAAAAGAATACATATCTCCTACGAGCAGTACTTC. Protein product: CASNKRIHISYEQYF. V gene TRBV10-3 combines with J gene TRBJ2-7; D is undetermined. Trimming left V 10 bases short and J 0 bases short, with 19 bases between. Looked up from germline, CDR1 is ENHRY and CDR2 is SYGVKD. The CDR3 consists of 15 residues.

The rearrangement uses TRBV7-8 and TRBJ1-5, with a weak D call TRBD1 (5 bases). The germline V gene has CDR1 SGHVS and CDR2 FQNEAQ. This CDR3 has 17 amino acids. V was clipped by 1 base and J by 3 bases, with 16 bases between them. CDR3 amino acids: CASSLGTSGGINQPQHF. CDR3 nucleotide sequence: TGTGCCAGCAGCTTAGGGACTAGCGGGGGAATCAATCAGCCCCAGCATTTT. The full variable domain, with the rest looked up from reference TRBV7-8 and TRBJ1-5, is GAGVSQSPRYKVAKRGQDVALRCDPISGHVSLFWYQQALGQGPEFLTYFQNEAQLDKSGLPSDRFFAERPEGSVSTLKIQRTQQEDSAVYLCASSLGTSGGINQPQHFGDGTRLSIL.